Presented here are 32 T cell receptor beta chains from one specimen sequenced in a study of T cell responses to AZD1222 COVID-19 vaccine. The repertoire was sequenced with immunoSEQ multiplex PCR; TCRdb's copy has only in-frame clones and lacks some. The repertoire holds 110,000 to 150,000 clones, with roughly 90% as singletons. Specimen: peripheral blood, collected 28 days after the second AZD1222 dose. Receptors originate from an adult who received the AZD1222 COVID-19 vaccine.

As DNA, the CDR3 is TGTGCCACAACACAGGGAAGGAATGGCTACACCTTC. Its protein is CATTQGRNGYTF. This chain uses TRBV30 with TRBJ1-2; tentatively, D is TRBD1 (6 bases). CDR3 size: 12 residues. The V and J ends lost 8 bases and 6 bases respectively, with 16 bases between them. Germline loops: CDR1 GTSNPN, CDR2 SVGIG (reference sequence).

The rearrangement uses TRBV4-1 and TRBJ2-1, with 13 bases that match TRBD2. CDR3 size: 16 residues. The germline V gene encodes CDR1 MGHRA and CDR2 YSYEKL. V trimming: 0 bases; J trimming: 8 bases; junction bases outside the gene matches: 4. CDR3 protein: CASSQDTSGRADEQFF. The CDR3 coding sequence is TGCGCCAGCAGCCAAGACACTAGCGGGAGGGCTGATGAGCAGTTCTTC.

The CDR3 is CASSLRGGVRQGTYEQYF. The DNA of the CDR3 is TGTGCCAGCAGCTTAAGGGGGGGAGTGCGACAGGGCACCTACGAGCAGTACTTC. V gene TRBV7-6 combines with J gene TRBJ2-7; tentatively, D is TRBD1 or TRBD2 (7 bases each). Between the trimmed V and J ends, which lost 2 bases and 2 bases, there was a span of 22 bases. The CDR3 runs 18 residues. Germline assignment: CDR1 SGHVS and CDR2 FNYEAQ.

The genes are TRBV11-2 and TRBJ2-7; TRBD2 agrees at 7 bases. V shed 1 base, J shed 0 bases, and the junction held 3 bases outside the gene matches. The germline gives CDR1 SGHAT, CDR2 FQNNGV. The CDR3 is 15 amino acids. The DNA of the CDR3 is TGTGCCAGCAGCTTAGGAGCGGGAAGCTCCTACGAGCAGTACTTC. This sequence encodes CASSLGAGSSYEQYF.

This chain uses TRBV6-5 with TRBJ1-5; D remains ambiguous. CDR3 length: 15 amino acids. V lost 6 bases, J lost 2 bases, and 14 bases lay in between. Germline CDR1 and CDR2: MNHEY and SVGAGI. Here the CDR3 reads CASSPSRSRNQPQHF. The CDR3 DNA follows: TGTGCCAGCAGCCCGTCCAGGTCTCGCAATCAGCCCCAGCATTTT.

This clone showed up just once. The CDR3 sequence is CASSQSQPFHYGYTF. The DNA of the CDR3 is TGTGCCAGCAGCCAGAGTCAGCCCTTTCACTATGGCTACACCTTC. The genes are TRBV3-1 (or the pseudogene TRBV3-2) and TRBJ1-2; D is unclear. With 3 bases removed from V and 3 bases from J, the gap between germline ends came to 14 bases. The CDR3 extends over 15 amino acids. Germline loops: CDR1 LGHDT, CDR2 YNNKEL (reference sequence).

The chain is built from TRBV7-2 and TRBJ2-7, with 7 bases that match TRBD1. The germline gives CDR1 SGHTA, CDR2 FQGNSA. Trimming cost V 3 bases and J 1 base; bases outside gene matches: 6. The CDR3 is made up of 15 amino acids. The CDR3 loop is CASSLTGIGSYEQYF. DNA for the CDR3: TGTGCCAGCAGCTTGACAGGGATTGGGTCCTACGAGCAGTACTTC.

J is TRBJ1-2 and V is TRBV14; D perhaps matches TRBD1 (6 bases). The length of the CDR3 is 18 residues. The germline V gene encodes CDR1 SGHDN and CDR2 FVKESK. Trimming took off 0 bases at V and 0 bases at J, with 17 bases between the two ends. CDR3 sequence reads: CASSQEATGSMANYGYTF. CDR3 coding DNA: TGTGCCAGCAGCCAAGAGGCCACAGGGTCCATGGCTAACTATGGCTACACCTTC.

This chain connects TRBV24-1 to TRBJ2-2; 7 bases align to TRBD2. V was pared by 2 bases and J by 3 bases, with 11 bases of the junction left unmatched. CDR1 is KGHDR and CDR2 is SFDVKD in the germline V gene. CDR3 size: 18 residues. CDR3 residues: CATSDWPRRESDTGELFF. CDR3 nucleotides: TGTGCCACCAGTGATTGGCCCCGGCGGGAGTCCGACACCGGGGAGCTGTTTTTT.

The V gene is TRBV2, the J gene TRBJ1-4; 7 bases are a match to TRBD1. V shed 2 bases, J shed 13 bases, and the junction held 16 bases outside the gene matches. The CDR3 is 16 amino acids. Germline-derived CDR1 and CDR2 are SNHLY and FYNNEI. The CDR3 bases are TGTGCCAGCAGTGAATTTCGAGGGACAGCGGGCCCAAGACTGTTTTTT. This sequence encodes CASSEFRGTAGPRLFF.

The CDR3 here is CASSLGSGRTEAFF. The CDR3 DNA reads TGTGCCAGCAGCTTAGGCAGCGGGAGGACTGAAGCTTTCTTT. The J gene is TRBJ1-1, the V gene TRBV11-2; no reliable D call. Trimming left V 1 base short and J 5 bases short, with 11 bases between. CDR3 length: 14 amino acids. Germline V CDR1 and CDR2: SGHAT, FQNNGV. Using reference TRBV11-2 and TRBJ1-1 for the parts outside the CDR3, the full variable domain is EAGVAQSPRYKIIEKRQSVAFWCNPISGHATLYWYQQILGQGPKLLIQFQNNGVVDDSQLPKDRFSAERLKGVDSTLKIQPAKLEDSAVYLCASSLGSGRTEAFFGQGTRLTVV.

The chain carries TRBV5-5 and TRBJ2-5; 9 positions agree with TRBD1. The V gene end was trimmed by 6 bases and the J gene end by 4 bases; junction bases not matched to a gene: 10. The CDR3 is 15 residues long. The germline gives CDR1 SGHKS, CDR2 YYEKEE (reference sequence). CDR3 in DNA: TGTGCCAGCACCCAACAGGGGGCATGGGGAGAGACCCAGTACTTC. This encodes CASTQQGAWGETQYF.

This clone has just a few counts. The chain employs TRBV28 and TRBJ1-3; D remains unclear. This CDR3 region has 13 residues. Trimming shortened V by 5 bases and J by 7 bases, and 12 bases separated the two germline ends. CDR1 and CDR2 from the germline V gene are MDHEN and SYDVKM. The CDR3 reads CASSPPGANTIYF. The CDR3 DNA reads as TGTGCCAGCAGTCCCCCGGGTGCGAACACCATATATTTT.

V and J are TRBV5-1 and TRBJ1-6; 7 bases map to TRBD1. V lost 1 base to trimming and J lost 6 bases; unmatched junction nucleotides: 4. There are 15 residues in the CDR3. CDR1 SGHRS and CDR2 YFSETQ come from the germline V gene. CDR3 sequence: CASSLRQGGNSPLHF. The DNA for the CDR3 is TGCGCCAGCAGCTTGAGGCAGGGGGGTAATTCACCCCTCCACTTT.

The J gene is TRBJ2-7, the V gene TRBV6-6; 7 bases align to TRBD1. J was trimmed by 5 bases and V by 6 bases; bases with no gene match: 4. The CDR3 has 12 residues. Looked up from germline, CDR1 is MNHNY and CDR2 is SVGAGI (reference sequence). The CDR3 spells CASRDRDHEQYF. CDR3 coding DNA: TGTGCCAGCAGAGACAGGGACCACGAGCAGTACTTC.

As regards this clone: Sequence at one end of the junction differs from germline and may be a read error. The V and J genes are TRBV3-1 (or the pseudogene TRBV3-2) and TRBJ1-5; perhaps TRBD1 as D (5 bases). The germline gives CDR1 LGHDT, CDR2 YNNKEL (reference sequence). The CDR3 spans 15 residues. CDR3 residues: CASSEDGGGGQPQHF. The CDR3 nucleotides read TGTGCCAGCAGCGAAGACGGGGGTGGGGGTCAGCCCCAGCATTTT.

The chain has TRBV5-5 and TRBJ2-1, with D maybe TRBD1 (7 bases). Trimming left V 2 bases short and J 2 bases short, with 11 bases between. Germline CDR1 SGHKS, CDR2 YYEKEE (reference sequence). The CDR3 consists of 15 residues. The CDR3 DNA is TGTGCCAGCAGCTTTACAGGGGAGGCCTACAATGAGCAGTTCTTC. This translates into CASSFTGEAYNEQFF.

This chain links TRBV29-1 with TRBJ1-1, with 8 bases fitting TRBD1. The CDR3 runs 13 residues. Germline values: CDR1 SQVTM, CDR2 ANQGSEA. V lost 7 bases to trimming and J lost 5 bases; unmatched junction nucleotides: 9. CDR3 protein: CSGGRQGSTEAFF. The CDR3 DNA follows: TGCAGCGGGGGTAGACAGGGGTCAACTGAAGCTTTCTTT.

The chain combines TRBV5-1 with TRBJ1-3, with 8 positions matching TRBD1. The CDR3 consists of 16 residues. Trimming removed 4 bases from V and 3 bases from J; junction bases left unmatched: 9. Germline CDR1 and CDR2: SGHRS and YFSETQ. The CDR3 spells CASSNWQGADGNTIYF. CDR3 bases: TGCGCCAGCAGCAACTGGCAGGGGGCTGATGGAAACACCATATATTTT.

The chain couples TRBV9 to TRBJ2-3; 10 bases align to TRBD2. Germline V gene data show CDR1 as SGDLS and CDR2 as YYNGEE. The junction had 8 bases not matched to a gene; V was cut back by 4 bases and J by 0 bases. This CDR3 contains 17 residues. The CDR3 nucleotides are TGTGCCAGCAGCCCTCGAGCGGGAGGGGTTAGCACAGATACGCAGTATTTT. Protein product: CASSPRAGGVSTDTQYF.

J is TRBJ2-7 and V is TRBV11-2; 9 nucleotides align to TRBD1. V trimming: 5 bases; J trimming: 5 bases; junction bases outside the gene matches: 4. This CDR3 spans 13 amino acids. Per germline, CDR1 SGHAT and CDR2 FQNNGV. CDR3 nucleotides: TGTGCCAGCAGCAAACGGACAGGGGACGAGCAGTACTTC. Amino acid sequence: CASSKRTGDEQYF.

The rearrangement links TRBV3-1 (or the pseudogene TRBV3-2) to TRBJ1-2, with D tentatively TRBD1 (6 bases). With 4 bases removed from V and 4 bases from J, the gap between germline ends came to 13 bases. The CDR3 is 14 amino acids. CDR1 is LGHDT, CDR2 YNNKEL, per germline (reference sequence). CDR3 sequence: CASSPSTGAYGYTF. CDR3 nucleotides: TGTGCCAGCAGCCCGTCGACAGGCGCCTATGGCTACACCTTC.

The chain carries TRBV7-6 and TRBJ1-3; possible D gene TRBD1, 5 bases. The germline V gene has CDR1 SGHVS and CDR2 FNYEAQ. The V and J ends lost 1 base and 1 base respectively, with 11 bases between them. The CDR3 loop spans 16 amino acids. This CDR3 is CASSLGLGGSGNTIYF. CDR3 nucleotides: TGTGCCAGCAGCTTAGGATTGGGGGGATCTGGAAACACCATATATTTT.

The chain uses TRBV23-1 and TRBJ2-4; 10 bases match TRBD1. TRBV23-1 is placed among ORFs of uncertain function. The CDR3 spans 18 residues. Trimming cost V 3 bases and J 4 bases; bases outside gene matches: 12. In DNA, the CDR3 is TGCGCCAGCAGTCATGTGGGGGAGTCGGGACAGGGGAAAAACATTCAGTACTTC. This gives the protein CASSHVGESGQGKNIQYF.

This clone was counted a few times. This chain uses TRBV5-6 with TRBJ2-7; 8 bases align to TRBD2. CDR1 and CDR2 (germline): SGHDT, YYEEEE. The CDR3 spans 14 residues. V dropped 6 bases and J dropped 3; count of bases not matched to a gene: 8. DNA of the CDR3: TGTGCCAGCAACCCGACCGGGACTAGCTACGAGCAGTACTTC. Protein: CASNPTGTSYEQYF.

This sequence joins TRBV7-2 and TRBJ1-4; D is undetermined. Germline V lookup: CDR1 SGHTA, CDR2 FQGNSA. The CDR3 has 15 residues. Trimming shortened V by 0 bases and J by 0 bases, and 5 bases separated the two germline ends. The CDR3 bases are TGTGCCAGCAGCTTAGCCGTAGCAACTAATGAAAAACTGTTTTTT. Amino acid sequence: CASSLAVATNEKLFF.

This clone was seen a handful of times. The V gene is TRBV7-9, the J gene TRBJ1-2; perhaps TRBD1 as D (6 bases). Per germline, CDR1 SEHNR and CDR2 FQNEAQ (reference sequence). Trimming left V 5 bases short and J 8 bases short, with 9 bases between. The CDR3 is 11 residues long. The CDR3 nucleotides read TGTGCCAGCAGCCTCCAGGGGGGCTACACCTTC. Protein: CASSLQGGYTF.

This clone was seen once. Other DNA sequences of this sample code for an identical CDR3. The chain recombines TRBV27 with TRBJ2-1; 9 bases line up with TRBD2. CDR1 and CDR2 from the germline V gene are MNHEY and SMNVEV (reference sequence). The CDR3 loop spans 17 amino acids. V gave up 2 bases and J gave up 0 bases; unmatched junction bases: 5. The chain's CDR3 is CASSLRLAGISYNEQFF. CDR3 nucleotide sequence: TGTGCCAGCAGTTTACGGCTAGCGGGGATCTCCTACAATGAGCAGTTCTTC.

The chain uses TRBV6-5 and TRBJ2-1, with D hard to call. This CDR3 has 12 residues. The germline V gene has CDR1 MNHEY and CDR2 SVGAGI. V was trimmed by 5 bases and J by 7 bases, leaving 9 bases between them. CDR3 region: CASSRSVNEQFF. The CDR3 nucleotides are TGTGCCAGCAGTCGTAGTGTGAATGAGCAGTTCTTC.

The chain's CDR3 is CASSVGRDGASHEQYF. DNA for the CDR3: TGTGCCAGCAGCGTCGGCCGGGACGGGGCGTCCCACGAGCAGTACTTC. The gene calls are TRBV9 and TRBJ2-7, with D perhaps matching TRBD1 or TRBD2 (5 bases each). This CDR3 is 16 amino acids long. CDR1 SGDLS and CDR2 YYNGEE come from the germline V gene. Trimming shortened V by 2 bases and J by 5 bases, and 20 bases separated the two germline ends.

This rearrangement joins TRBV27 to TRBJ2-5; 14 nucleotides align to TRBD2. Germline values: CDR1 MNHEY, CDR2 SMNVEV (reference sequence). The CDR3 is 14 amino acids. V was clipped by 8 bases and J by 4 bases; unmatched bases: 3. The CDR3 region has the DNA TGTGCCAGCCAGGGACTAGCGGGAGCAGAGACCCAGTACTTC. Protein product: CASQGLAGAETQYF.

CDR3 DNA: TGTGCCAGCAGCTTGTTCGGGGGCACCGGGGAGCTGTTTTTT. Translated: CASSLFGGTGELFF. This chain uses TRBV11-3 with TRBJ2-2, with TRBD2 as a possible D gene (6 bases). The germline gives CDR1 SGHNT, CDR2 YENEEA. V was shortened by 3 bases and J by 4 bases, with 9 bases between the two germline ends. The CDR3 extends over 14 amino acids.